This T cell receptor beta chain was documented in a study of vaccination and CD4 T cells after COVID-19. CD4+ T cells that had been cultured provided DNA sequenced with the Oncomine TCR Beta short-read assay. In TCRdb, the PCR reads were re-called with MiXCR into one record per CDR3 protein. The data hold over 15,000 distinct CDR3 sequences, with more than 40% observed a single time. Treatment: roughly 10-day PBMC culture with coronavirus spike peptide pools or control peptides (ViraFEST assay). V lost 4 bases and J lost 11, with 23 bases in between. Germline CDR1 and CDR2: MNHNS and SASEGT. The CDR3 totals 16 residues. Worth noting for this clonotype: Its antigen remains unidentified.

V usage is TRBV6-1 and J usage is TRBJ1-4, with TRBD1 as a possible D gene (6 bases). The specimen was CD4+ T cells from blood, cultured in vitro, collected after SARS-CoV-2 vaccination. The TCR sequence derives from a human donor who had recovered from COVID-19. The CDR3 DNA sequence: TGTGCCAGCAGTGGAAAGGGAACGACAGGCAAGTCTAAACTGTTTTTT. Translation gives CASSGKGTTGKSKLFF.